Below are 16 T cell receptor beta chains sequenced from a single sample in a study of T-cell memory formation after mild COVID-19. TCRdb re-analysed the 5' RACE reads in MiXCR, keeping a single row per CDR3 protein. Of 150,000 to 200,000 distinct CDR3 sequences listed, roughly 16% are singletons. Sequencing input: PBMCs or a T cell subset sorted from them (not recorded which). These TCRs come from an adult woman who had mild COVID-19 (a few samples of this study predate the infection). Cell type and time point are not known.

This clonotype was observed a few times. The chain carries TRBV10-3 and TRBJ2-1; unclear D gene. V was trimmed by 10 bases and J by 13 bases, leaving 20 bases between them. This CDR3 contains 12 residues. Germline CDR1 is ENHRY and CDR2 is SYGVKD. For the CDR3, the DNA is TGTGCCACGCTCCTTCTAGGGCGAGGTCAGTTCTTC. Translated, it gives CATLLLGRGQFF.

This clonotype has at least ten counts. The chain links TRBV7-6 to TRBJ2-1; 7 bases agree with TRBD1. The V segment lost 4 bases and the J segment 0 bases; nucleotides outside the gene matches: 9. Germline-derived CDR1 and CDR2 are SGHVS and FNYEAQ. This CDR3 comprises 17 residues. The CDR3 protein is CASSSTYRGSSYNEQFF. In DNA, the CDR3 is TGTGCCAGCAGCTCGACCTACAGGGGCAGCTCCTACAATGAGCAGTTCTTC. Full variable domain (outside the CDR3, taken from reference TRBV7-6 and TRBJ2-1): GAGVSQSPRYKVTKRGQDVALRCDPISGHVSLYWYRQALGQGPEFLTYFNYEAQQDKSGLPNDRFSAERPEGSISTLTIQRTEQRDSAMYRCASSSTYRGSSYNEQFFGPGTRLTVL.

The chain links TRBV5-1 to TRBJ2-3, with 14 bases that match TRBD2. This CDR3 comprises 17 residues. In germline, CDR1 is SGHRS, CDR2 YFSETQ. V gave up 4 bases and J gave up 1 base; unmatched junction bases: 5. Here the CDR3 reads CASSEGLAGAGTDTQYF. The CDR3, as DNA: TGCGCCAGCAGCGAGGGACTAGCGGGAGCAGGCACAGATACGCAGTATTTT.

This clonotype has more than one count but fewer than ten. This could be a read error, since a much larger clone is one nucleotide away. The V call is TRBV7-9, the J call TRBJ2-5; 9 positions match TRBD2. The V segment lost 5 bases and the J segment 5 bases; nucleotides outside the gene matches: 9. CDR1 is SEHNR and CDR2 is FQNEAQ in the germline V gene (reference sequence). The CDR3 contains 15 residues. CDR3 nucleotides: TGTGCCAGCAGCCCGGGACGAGCGGGAGGCGAGACCCAGTACTTC. Translation gives CASSPGRAGGETQYF. Filled out from reference TRBV7-9 and TRBJ2-5, the complete variable domain reads DTGVSQNPRHKITKRGQNVTFRCDPISEHNRLYWYRQTLGQGPEFLTYFQNEAQLEKSRLLSDRFSAERPKGSFSTLEIQRTEQGDSAMYLCASSPGRAGGETQYFGPGTRLLVL.

This clonotype occurred a few times. The chain recombines TRBV20-1 with TRBJ2-2; tentatively, D is TRBD1 (6 bases). CDR1 and CDR2 (germline): DFQATT, SNEGSKA (reference sequence). Trimming stripped 3 bases from V and 7 bases from J, with 18 bases between. This CDR3 spans 15 amino acids. The CDR3 loop is CSASSTGWQDGELFF. The DNA of the CDR3 is TGCAGTGCTAGTAGCACAGGGTGGCAGGACGGGGAGCTGTTTTTT.

This clonotype has at least ten counts. The chain is built from TRBV5-6 and TRBJ2-5; D is unresolved. Germline CDR1 and CDR2: SGHDT and YYEEEE. The CDR3 covers 16 residues. Between the trimmed V and J ends, which lost 0 bases and 5 bases, there was a span of 17 bases. CDR3 region: CASSLDVGVGLETQYF. The CDR3 DNA reads as TGTGCCAGCAGCTTGGATGTTGGGGTTGGGCTGGAGACCCAGTACTTC.

This chain uses TRBV2 with TRBJ2-1; D is uncertain. Trimming shortened V by 7 bases and J by 6 bases, and 13 bases separated the two germline ends. CDR1 and CDR2 (germline): SNHLY, FYNNEI. This CDR3 region has 13 residues. CDR3 sequence (DNA): TGTGCCAGCAACTCAGTGATGTTCAATGAGCAGTTCTTC. Translated: CASNSVMFNEQFF.

This clonotype appeared a few times. This chain connects TRBV27 to TRBJ2-7; 10 bases map to TRBD1. Germline values: CDR1 MNHEY, CDR2 SMNVEV (reference sequence). This CDR3 is built from 15 residues. V shed 3 bases, J shed 0 bases, and the junction held 2 bases outside the gene matches. The CDR3 coding sequence is TGTGCCAGCAGTTTCTGGACAGGGGGCTCCTACGAGCAGTACTTC. Translating it yields CASSFWTGGSYEQYF.

The rearrangement links TRBV5-4 to TRBJ2-5, with D uncertain. Germline assignment: CDR1 SGHNT and CDR2 YYREEE (reference sequence). This CDR3 spans 13 amino acids. This CDR3 reads CATSQDVLETQYF. In DNA form, the CDR3 reads TGTGCTACGTCCCAAGACGTGCTAGAGACCCAGTACTTC.

This chain uses TRBV3-1 with TRBJ1-2; D remains unclear. V shed 4 bases and J shed 6 bases, with 12 bases lying between them. From germline, CDR1 is LGHDT and CDR2 YNNKEL (reference sequence). The CDR3 is 13 residues long. This CDR3 is CASSRGRSNGYTF. The CDR3 DNA reads TGTGCCAGCAGCCGTGGGCGGAGCAATGGCTACACCTTC. Full variable domain (remainder filled in from reference TRBV3-1 and TRBJ1-2): DTAVSQTPKYLVTQMGNDKSIKCEQNLGHDTMYWYKQDSKKFLKIMFSYNNKELIINETVPNRFSPKSPDKAHLNLHINSLELGDSAVYFCASSRGRSNGYTFGSGTRLTVV.

This clonotype was picked up a small number of times. This rearrangement joins TRBV5-1 to TRBJ2-7, with D maybe TRBD2 (5 bases). Between the trimmed V and J ends, which lost 0 bases and 4 bases, there was a span of 11 bases. CDR1 and CDR2 (germline): SGHRS, YFSETQ. The CDR3 runs 14 residues. The CDR3, as DNA: TGCGCCAGCAGCTTGGTGTCGGGATCGTACGAGCAGTACTTC. Translation: CASSLVSGSYEQYF.

There are a few counts of this clonotype. The CDR3 region is CASSQGAGVVTDTQYF. CDR3 sequence (DNA): TGTGCCAGCAGCCAGGGGGCGGGAGTGGTCACAGATACGCAGTATTTT. The rearrangement uses TRBV7-2 and TRBJ2-3; D is perhaps TRBD1 (8 bases). Trimming stripped 5 bases from V and 2 bases from J, with 17 bases between. This CDR3 has 16 amino acids. Germline CDR1 SGHTA, CDR2 FQGNSA.

The chain joins TRBV4-1 to TRBJ2-2; maybe TRBD2 (6 bases). Germline V gene sequence: CDR1 MGHRA, CDR2 YSYEKL. V gave up 3 bases and J gave up 1 base, with 15 bases separating them. This CDR3 is built from 17 residues. CDR3 sequence (DNA): TGCGCCAGCAGCCATGGTCTGGCGGGGCTGAACACCGGGGAGCTGTTTTTT. Amino acids: CASSHGLAGLNTGELFF.

V usage is TRBV12-3 or TRBV12-4 and J usage is TRBJ2-6; weak D call: TRBD1 (5 bases). This CDR3 is 20 amino acids long. Trimming left V 4 bases short and J 4 bases short, with 26 bases between. The CDR3 bases are TGTGCCAGCAGTTCCCAGAGAAGGGGTTTGATCATCTCGGGGGCCAACGTCCTGACTTTC. This gives the protein CASSSQRRGLIISGANVLTF.

A remark on this clonotype: A much larger clone is a single base away; this may be a read error. It is likely a read error, because the conserved phenylalanine at the end of the CDR3 is missing. V is TRBV10-3 and J is TRBJ2-3, with TRBD2 matching over 10 bases. Germline V CDR1 and CDR2: ENHRY, SYGVKD. V was pared by 5 bases and J by 4 bases, with 3 bases of the junction left unmatched. CDR3 length: 14 amino acids. The CDR3 DNA sequence: TGTGCCATCAGTAGCGGGGGGGCCCCAGATACGCAGTATCTT. The encoded protein is CAISSGGAPDTQYL.

This clonotype was counted ten times or more. The chain carries TRBV5-1 and TRBJ2-5, with D perhaps matching TRBD2 (6 bases). The CDR3 runs to 14 residues. V lost 2 bases and J 4 bases, leaving 12 bases between the germline ends. Germline V lookup: CDR1 SGHRS, CDR2 YFSETQ. CDR3 in amino acids: CASSFGRTRETQYF. Here the CDR3 DNA reads TGCGCCAGCAGCTTTGGGAGGACCCGAGAGACCCAGTACTTC.